This passage covers 4 T cell receptor beta chains from one sample sequenced in a study of T cells in Graves' hyperthyroidism and ophthalmopathy. Regions amplified from RNA transcripts were the TCR beta CDR3 regions. In the first-round RT-PCR of the TCR CDR3, the HTBI primer set was used. In TCRdb, the multiplex PCR reads were re-called with MiXCR into one record per CDR3 protein. The sample consists of 300,000 to 450,000 distinct CDR3 sequences, 15% to 17% of them appearing once. The material sequenced was blood. These receptors all come from a woman aged 18 to 35 with Graves' hyperthyroidism that later progressed to Graves' ophthalmopathy.

The chain recombines TRBV20-1 with TRBJ1-5; 9 positions agree with TRBD1. The CDR3 contains 16 residues. The trim removed 5 bases at V and 4 bases at J, leaving 12 bases unmatched. Germline V gene sequence: CDR1 DFQATT, CDR2 SNEGSKA (reference sequence). CDR3 bases: TGCAGTGCTTTACATGGACAGGGGAAAATGAATCAGCCCCAGCATTTT. Residues: CSALHGQGKMNQPQHF.

This clonotype appeared many times. The rearrangement uses TRBV3-1 and TRBJ1-3; the D is unclear. V gave up 3 bases and J gave up 7 bases, with 4 bases separating them. The CDR3 has 11 residues. Germline CDR1 is LGHDT and CDR2 is YNNKEL (reference sequence). The CDR3 region has the DNA TGTGCCAGCAGCCATTCGAACACCATATATTTT. Translation: CASSHSNTIYF.

The CDR3 coding sequence is TGTGCCAGCAGCCTGGGACTAGCGTTGAACACCGGGGAGCTGTTTTTT. Its protein product is CASSLGLALNTGELFF. V is TRBV5-4 and J is TRBJ2-2; 10 bases match TRBD2. Trimming at V came to 4 bases and at J to 1 base, leaving 4 bases not matched to a gene. This CDR3 is built from 16 residues. Germline V gives CDR1 SGHNT, CDR2 YYREEE (reference sequence).

CDR3 coding DNA: TGTGCCAGCAGTGGGACAGGGGTAGATGAGCAGTTCTTC. Its translation is CASSGTGVDEQFF. The chain couples TRBV2 to TRBJ2-1; 9 nucleotides agree with TRBD1. V shed 4 bases and J 8 bases; nucleotides not matched to a gene: 3. The germline V gene has CDR1 SNHLY and CDR2 FYNNEI. The CDR3 runs 13 residues.